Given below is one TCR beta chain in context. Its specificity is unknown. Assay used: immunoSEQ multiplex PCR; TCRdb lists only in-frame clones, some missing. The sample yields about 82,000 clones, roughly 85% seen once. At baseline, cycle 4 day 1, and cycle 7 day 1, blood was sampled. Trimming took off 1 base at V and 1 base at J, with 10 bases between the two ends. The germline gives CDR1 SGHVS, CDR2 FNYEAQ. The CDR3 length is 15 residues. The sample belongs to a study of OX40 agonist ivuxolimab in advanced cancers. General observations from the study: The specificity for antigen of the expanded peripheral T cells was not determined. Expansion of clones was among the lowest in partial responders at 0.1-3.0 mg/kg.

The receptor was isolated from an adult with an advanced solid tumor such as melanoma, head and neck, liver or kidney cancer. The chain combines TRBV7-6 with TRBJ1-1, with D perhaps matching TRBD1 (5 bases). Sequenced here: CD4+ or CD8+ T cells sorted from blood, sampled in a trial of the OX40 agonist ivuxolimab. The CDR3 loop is CASSLVGTENTEAFF. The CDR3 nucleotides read TGTGCCAGCAGCTTAGTCGGGACGGAGAACACTGAAGCTTTCTTT. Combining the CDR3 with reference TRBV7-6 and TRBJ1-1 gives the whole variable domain GAGVSQSPRYKVTKRGQDVALRCDPISGHVSLYWYRQALGQGPEFLTYFNYEAQQDKSGLPNDRFSAERPEGSISTLTIQRTEQRDSAMYRCASSLVGTENTEAFFGQGTRLTVV.